Each of the 8 T cell receptor beta chains below was sequenced from the same sample in a study of blood T cell repertoires in COVID-19. Sequencing was performed with immunoSEQ multiplex PCR; in TCRdb, only in-frame clones are kept and a portion is missing. The sample consists of approximately 70,000 clones, about 91% of them appearing once. Specimen: peripheral blood. These receptors came from a human donor with active COVID-19. The donor label of this sample is uncertain.

The chain employs TRBV19 and TRBJ2-7; D remains unclear. This CDR3 has 12 amino acids. CDR1 is LNHDA and CDR2 is SQIVND in the germline V gene (reference sequence). Trimming took 4 bases from V and 6 from J, leaving 10 bases between them. CDR3 sequence (DNA): TGTGCCAGTAGTACTCTAAACTCCGAGCAGTACTTC. Translating gives CASSTLNSEQYF.

The chain carries TRBV7-8 and TRBJ2-7; TRBD2 matches 11 bases. Trimming removed 5 bases from V and 6 bases from J; junction bases left unmatched: 15. The CDR3 sequence is 17 residues long. The germline V gene encodes CDR1 SGHVS and CDR2 FQNEAQ. CDR3 protein: CASSRTSGSKIFGEQYF. The CDR3 region has the DNA TGTGCCAGCAGCCGTACTAGCGGGAGTAAAATATTCGGCGAGCAGTACTTC.

The chain links TRBV19 to TRBJ1-4; D possibly corresponds to TRBD1 (5 bases). This CDR3 region has 15 residues. CDR1 is LNHDA, CDR2 SQIVND, per germline (reference sequence). Trimming took off 4 bases at V and 4 bases at J, with 13 bases between the two ends. The CDR3 loop reads CASSTPTRGNEKLFF. The CDR3 nucleotides read TGTGCCAGTAGTACCCCGACAAGGGGTAATGAAAAACTGTTTTTT.

CDR3 sequence reads: CASSESGAGANEQFF. In nucleotides, the CDR3 is TGCGCCAGCAGTGAGTCAGGAGCGGGAGCGAATGAGCAGTTCTTC. The chain employs TRBV10-1 and TRBJ2-1, with 8 bases aligning to TRBD2. The CDR3 has 15 residues. Germline CDR1 reads WNHNN; CDR2 reads SYGVQD (reference sequence). V trimming: 0 bases; J trimming: 7 bases; junction bases outside the gene matches: 5.

This clone occurred once. This chain connects TRBV4-3 to TRBJ2-7; D remains ambiguous. V dropped 5 bases and J dropped 6 bases, with 14 bases sitting between them. CDR1 is LGHNA and CDR2 is YSLEER in the germline V gene. The CDR3 spans 13 residues. Here the CDR3 reads CASSYTTSIEQYF. CDR3 nucleotides: TGCGCCAGCAGCTATACTACGAGCATCGAGCAGTACTTC.

CDR3 bases: TGCAGCGTTCGACAGGTAGTGGAAGGCTACACCTTC. The encoded protein is CSVRQVVEGYTF. The chain uses TRBV29-1 and TRBJ1-2; possible D gene TRBD1, 6 bases. Germline assignment: CDR1 SQVTM and CDR2 ANQGSEA. The V gene lost 5 bases and the J gene lost 8 bases, with 15 bases spanning the gap. The CDR3 has 12 amino acids.

This chain joins TRBV7-2 and TRBJ1-5; tentative D call: TRBD1 (6 bases). V was shortened by 4 bases and J by 6 bases, with 13 bases between the two germline ends. Germline V gene sequence: CDR1 SGHTA, CDR2 FQGNSA. The CDR3 is 14 amino acids. CDR3 loop: CASSSQGLGQPQHF. In DNA, the CDR3 is TGTGCCAGCAGCTCACAGGGTTTGGGTCAGCCCCAGCATTTT.

The CDR3 here is CASSEDRMNTGELFF. The CDR3 DNA is TGTGCCAGCAGCGAGGACAGAATGAACACCGGGGAGCTGTTTTTT. The chain carries TRBV11-2 and TRBJ2-2, with D maybe TRBD1 (6 bases). Germline loops: CDR1 SGHAT, CDR2 FQNNGV. CDR3 length: 15 amino acids. V was shortened by 5 bases and J by 1 base, with 11 bases between the two germline ends.